This TCR beta chain is from a study of T cell responses to AZD1222 COVID-19 vaccine. To note about this clone: The antigen remains unidentified.

Second-dose schedules of about 4 or about 12 weeks were combined. The length of the CDR3 is 10 residues. Germline values: CDR1 SNHLY, CDR2 FYNNEI. V gave up 6 bases and J gave up 11 bases, with 10 bases separating them. Broader study findings: The breadth and depth of Spike-specific TCRs increased once two AZD1222 doses had been given. Sampling captured repertoires only after the peak T cell response. Only a handful of people who got AZD1222 tested seropositive at baseline.

The table came from immunoSEQ multiplex PCR; TCRdb's copy has only in-frame clones and leaves some out. The sample lists about 270,000 clones, 85% to 95% occurring once. This clonotype originated in an adult who received the AZD1222 COVID-19 vaccine. The chain has TRBV2 and TRBJ1-1, with a possible D match to TRBD1 (6 bases). Sequenced material: peripheral blood, taken 28 days after the second AZD1222 dose. Here the CDR3 reads CASREGEAFF. The CDR3 nucleotides read TGTGCCAGCAGGGAGGGGGAGGCTTTCTTT. The full variable domain, its missing parts supplied by reference TRBV2 and TRBJ1-1, is EPEVTQTPSHQVTQMGQEVILRCVPISNHLYFYWYRQILGQKVEFLVSFYNNEISEKSEIFDDQFSVERPDGSNFTLKIRSTKLEDSAMYFCASREGEAFFGQGTRLTVV.